Reported below is one TCR beta chain. Followed over time, Seattle patients had been enrolled while infection was active. How the authors handled the data: How many nucleated cells were present was estimated from reference gene primer amplification. Some clones are missing from TCRdb's copy, which holds only in-frame ones; the method was immunoSEQ multiplex PCR. V and J calls and clone size are those listed in that table; D and trimming were worked out from the DNA. Found here are about 64,000 clones, 88% of them singletons; the top ten hold approximately 40%. CDR3 length: 11 amino acids. V was trimmed by 5 bases and J by 5 bases, leaving 7 bases between them. Germline V gene lookup returns CDR1 SGHRS and CDR2 YFSETQ. This specimen comes from a study of blood T cell repertoires in COVID-19.

V and J are TRBV5-1 and TRBJ1-1; tentatively, D is TRBD1 (5 bases). The clonotype was recovered from a woman in her sixties with COVID-19, enrolled during active disease. Sequencing was carried out using peripheral blood. The CDR3 nucleotides are TGCGCCAGCAGGGAGGGGACTGAAGCTTTCTTT. As protein: CASREGTEAFF.